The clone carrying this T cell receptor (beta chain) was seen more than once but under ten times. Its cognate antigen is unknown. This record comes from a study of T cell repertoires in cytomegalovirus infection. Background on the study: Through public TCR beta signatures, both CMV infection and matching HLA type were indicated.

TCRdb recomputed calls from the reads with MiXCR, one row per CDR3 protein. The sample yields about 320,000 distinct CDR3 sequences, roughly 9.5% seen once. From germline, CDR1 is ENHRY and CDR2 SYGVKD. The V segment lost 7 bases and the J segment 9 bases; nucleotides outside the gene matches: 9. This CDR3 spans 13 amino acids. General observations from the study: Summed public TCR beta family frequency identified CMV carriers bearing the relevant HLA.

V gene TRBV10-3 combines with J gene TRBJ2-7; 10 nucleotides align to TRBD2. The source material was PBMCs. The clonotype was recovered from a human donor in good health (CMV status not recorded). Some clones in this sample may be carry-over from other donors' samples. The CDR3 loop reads CAIIEAGGPRQYF. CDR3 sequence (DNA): TGTGCCATCATCGAAGCGGGGGGGCCAAGGCAGTACTTC.